This TCR beta chain was obtained from a study of blood T cell repertoires in COVID-19. Looking at the study overall: Acute-phase and convalescent COVID-19 samples originated in the United States, Italy and Spain. T cells, B-cell-depleted T cells, or PBMCs provided the cDNA or gDNA that served as material.

This CDR3 has 14 residues. CDR1 and CDR2 (germline): SGDLS, YYNGEE. V was shortened by 0 bases and J by 7 bases, with 8 bases between the two germline ends. Study processing details: Amplification of reference gene primers provided the estimated nucleated cell counts. Sequenced by immunoSEQ multiplex PCR; TCRdb stores in-frame clones only, minus some. V and J calls and clone size are copied from that table; D and trimming were computed from the DNA. The top ten hold about 3% of the sample, which has 150,000 or so clones, around four fifths seen once. The rearrangement links TRBV9 to TRBJ1-6; D is perhaps TRBD1 (6 bases). Source material: peripheral blood. This clonotype originated in a woman in her forties with active or convalescent COVID-19. The CDR3: CASSVVQGNSPLHF. In DNA form, the CDR3 reads TGTGCCAGCAGCGTAGTGCAGGGGAATTCACCCCTCCACTTT.